This T cell receptor (beta chain) was identified in a study of T-cell reconstitution after alpha-beta-depleted transplantation in children. This clonotype has just a few counts. Molecular barcoding with unique molecular identifiers was used for the TCRbeta library. MiXCR was run by TCRdb on the PCR reads, yielding one entry per CDR3 protein. Among 640,000 or so distinct CDR3 sequences listed, around 16% were seen once. V gave up 8 bases and J gave up 8 bases, with 18 bases separating them. The CDR3 covers 13 residues. Germline V gene sequence: CDR1 SGHVS, CDR2 FNYEAQ. This chain joins TRBV7-6 and TRBJ1-2; D is possibly TRBD1 (6 bases). The sample in question was PBMCs from the stem cell graft donor, obtained from the stem cell graft. The receptor's source is a human donor who donated a stem cell graft to a child with acute myeloid leukemia. The CDR3 spells CASAYRAGYGYTF. CDR3 nucleotides: TGTGCCAGCGCATACAGGGCGGGCTACGGCTACACCTTC.